This TCR beta chain emerged from a study of metastatic and nonmetastatic thyroid tumors. Study background: Where malignant and benign thyroid patients were concerned, repertoires were compared across blood and tumor or nodule tissue.

Each patient went into thyroid surgery without having received any treatment. MiXCR reprocessed the PCR reads for TCRdb. This sample has about 19,000 clones, with about a quarter found just once. The CDR3 sequence is 15 residues long. The V end was cut by 1 base, the J end by 4 bases, with 13 bases between. The germline CDR1 and CDR2 sequences are LNHNV and YYDKDF (reference sequence). This TCR derives from a male donor with papillary thyroid cancer or a benign thyroid nodule (not recorded which). Some clones in this sample may be carry-over from other donors' samples. Sequencing was carried out using blood. The chain has TRBV15 and TRBJ2-5; the D call may be TRBD1 or TRBD2 (5 bases each). For the CDR3, the DNA is TGTGCCACCAGCAGAGCTGGCGAGGGGCGAGAGACCCAGTACTTC. Its translation: CATSRAGEGRETQYF.